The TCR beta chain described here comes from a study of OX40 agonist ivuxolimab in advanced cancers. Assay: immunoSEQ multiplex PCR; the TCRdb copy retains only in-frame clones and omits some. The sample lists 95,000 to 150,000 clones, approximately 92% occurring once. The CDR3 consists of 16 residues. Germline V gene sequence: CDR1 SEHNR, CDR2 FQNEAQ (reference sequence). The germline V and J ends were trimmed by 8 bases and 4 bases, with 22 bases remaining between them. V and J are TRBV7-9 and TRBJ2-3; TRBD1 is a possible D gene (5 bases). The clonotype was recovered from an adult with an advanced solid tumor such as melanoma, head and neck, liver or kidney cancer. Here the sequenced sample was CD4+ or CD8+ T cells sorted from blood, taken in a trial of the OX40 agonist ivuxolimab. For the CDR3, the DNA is TGTGCCAGCTTCCCGGCCAGGGATAAGGGCGCAGATACGCAGTATTTT. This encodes CASFPARDKGADTQYF.